One sample yielded the 18 T cell receptor beta chains listed below, sequenced in a study of T cell repertoires in cytomegalovirus infection. Each CDR3 protein gets one entry after TCRdb re-called the reads with MiXCR. The data contain 210,000 or so distinct CDR3 sequences, about 5.9% of them seen just once; the ten biggest clones take up 5.5% to 8%. Source material: PBMCs. Receptors originate from a human donor in good health (CMV status not recorded). Some clones in this sample may be carry-over from other donors' samples.

At least ten counts were recorded for this clonotype. The J gene is TRBJ2-1, the V gene TRBV20-1, with 12 nucleotides matching TRBD2. Per the germline V gene, CDR1 is DFQATT and CDR2 is SNEGSKA (reference sequence). V lost 0 bases and J lost 4; bases outside the gene matches: 4. The CDR3 has 16 residues. CDR3: CSARDSGTSGYNEQFF. CDR3 DNA sequence: TGCAGTGCTAGAGATTCGGGGACTAGCGGGTACAATGAGCAGTTCTTC.

At least ten counts were recorded for this clonotype. The rearrangement links TRBV6-1 to TRBJ2-5; D may be TRBD1 (5 bases). The V end was cut by 10 bases, the J end by 1 base, with 10 bases between. The CDR3 has 12 amino acids. CDR1 is MNHNS and CDR2 is SASEGT in the germline V gene. The CDR3 here is CATRTFQETQYF. The DNA for the CDR3 is TGTGCCACCCGGACATTCCAAGAGACCCAGTACTTC.

This clonotype was counted ten times or more. J is TRBJ2-5 and V is TRBV20-1; 7 bases are shared with TRBD1. This CDR3 spans 15 amino acids. Germline CDR1 DFQATT, CDR2 SNEGSKA (reference sequence). V shed 5 bases, J shed 1 base, and the junction held 10 bases outside the gene matches. In nucleotides, the CDR3 is TGCAGTGCTGACGCTGAGACAGGGCCCCAAGAGACCCAGTACTTC. Translated, it gives CSADAETGPQETQYF.

There are many counts of this clonotype. The chain joins TRBV29-1 to TRBJ1-1, with D possibly being TRBD1 (6 bases). This CDR3 has 12 amino acids. Trimming removed 0 bases at V and 5 bases at J, with 7 bases between. Germline CDR1 SQVTM, CDR2 ANQGSEA. CDR3 sequence (DNA): TGCAGCGTTGAAGAGAGGGGGACTGAAGCTTTCTTT. Its protein is CSVEERGTEAFF.

This rearrangement joins TRBV5-1 to TRBJ2-3; D may be TRBD1 (6 bases). V shed 0 bases and J shed 2 bases, with 13 bases lying between them. Germline CDR1 reads SGHRS; CDR2 reads YFSETQ. This CDR3 is 16 amino acids long. The CDR3 here is CASSLGQGSPTDTQYF. As DNA, the CDR3 is TGCGCCAGCAGCTTGGGGCAGGGGTCACCCACAGATACGCAGTATTTT.

This clonotype was found many times. This chain connects TRBV29-1 to TRBJ2-6; D perhaps matches TRBD1 (5 bases). Per the germline V gene, CDR1 is SQVTM and CDR2 is ANQGSEA. This CDR3 has 15 residues. Trimming pared 4 bases from V and 0 bases from J, leaving 10 bases between. This chain's CDR3 is CSVAQGLSGANVLTF. The DNA for the CDR3 is TGCAGCGTTGCCCAGGGTCTCTCTGGGGCCAACGTCCTGACTTTC.

This clonotype has at least ten counts. The chain is built from TRBV20-1 and TRBJ2-1; no reliable D call. Germline CDR1 and CDR2: DFQATT and SNEGSKA (reference sequence). The ends were cut back, 6 bases at V and 8 bases at J, with 17 bases in the middle. This CDR3 contains 13 residues. Written as DNA, the CDR3 is TGCAGTGCCCCTGAGCCCGGCGGTGATGAGCAGTTCTTC. This codes for CSAPEPGGDEQFF.

The CDR3 coding sequence is TGTGCCAGCAGCTTAAGGCTGTGGTCCTTCGAGGGAGCCACAGATACGCAGTATTTT. It is translated as CASSLRLWSFEGATDTQYF. The J gene is TRBJ2-3, the V gene TRBV7-9; D possibly corresponds to TRBD2 (5 bases). Germline V gene data show CDR1 as SEHNR and CDR2 as FQNEAQ (reference sequence). This CDR3 is built from 19 residues. Trimming pared 2 bases from V and 2 bases from J, leaving 23 bases between.

This clonotype was recorded at least ten times. The gene calls are TRBV7-2 and TRBJ2-2, with 11 bases aligning to TRBD2. Per germline, CDR1 SGHTA and CDR2 FQGNSA. After removal of 5 bases from V and 1 base from J, the junction contained 6 bases not matched to a gene. The length of the CDR3 is 17 residues. The DNA of the CDR3 is TGTGCCAGCAGCCTGTGGACTAGCGGGTTGAACACCGGGGAGCTGTTTTTT. Encoded protein: CASSLWTSGLNTGELFF.

This chain joins TRBV20-1 and TRBJ1-3, with D possibly being TRBD1 (6 bases). CDR3 length: 15 residues. Per germline, CDR1 DFQATT and CDR2 SNEGSKA (reference sequence). V lost 1 base and J lost 5, with 15 bases in between. CDR3 nucleotides: TGCAGTGCTAGAGGACCCGGGGGGCGTCGAAACACCATATATTTT. Its protein product is CSARGPGGRRNTIYF.

At least ten counts were recorded for this clonotype. V usage is TRBV11-2 and J usage is TRBJ2-3; 7 nucleotides match TRBD2. This CDR3 contains 15 residues. V shed 1 base and J 4 bases; nucleotides not matched to a gene: 5. Looked up from germline, CDR1 is SGHAT and CDR2 is FQNNGV. CDR3 in amino acids: CASSLVGGIADTQYF. The DNA of the CDR3 is TGTGCCAGCAGCTTAGTCGGGGGGATTGCAGATACGCAGTATTTT.

The gene calls are TRBV28 and TRBJ1-1; D gene uncertain. CDR1 and CDR2 from the germline V gene are MDHEN and SYDVKM. CDR3 size: 12 residues. V was shortened by 5 bases and J by 4 bases, with 8 bases between the two germline ends. CDR3 residues: CASSPLATEAFF. The CDR3 DNA is TGTGCCAGCAGTCCCCTAGCCACTGAAGCTTTCTTT.

This clonotype was counted ten times or more. The V call is TRBV27, the J call TRBJ2-5; 8 nucleotides align to TRBD1. The CDR3 runs 14 residues. Looked up from germline, CDR1 is MNHEY and CDR2 is SMNVEV (reference sequence). Trimming cost V 6 bases and J 4 bases; bases outside gene matches: 7. CDR3 loop: CASRVRGQGETQYF. The CDR3 DNA follows: TGTGCCAGCAGAGTCAGGGGGCAGGGAGAGACCCAGTACTTC.

This clonotype occurred many times. The CDR3 sequence is CASSLSSAAYNEQFF. Written as DNA, the CDR3 is TGTGCCAGCAGTTTGTCTTCAGCCGCCTACAATGAGCAGTTCTTC. The V gene is TRBV28, the J gene TRBJ2-1; D is unresolved. V shed 3 bases and J shed 2 bases, with 11 bases lying between them. This CDR3 has 15 residues. Germline V lookup: CDR1 MDHEN, CDR2 SYDVKM.

At least ten counts were recorded for this clonotype. The chain carries TRBV12-3 or TRBV12-4 and TRBJ1-5; a possible D gene is TRBD1 (5 bases). Trimming pared 6 bases from V and 5 bases from J, leaving 23 bases between. The CDR3 extends over 17 amino acids. This CDR3 reads CASRASQGKGAYQPQHF. The DNA for the CDR3 is TGTGCCAGCAGGGCATCTCAGGGTAAGGGAGCCTATCAGCCCCAGCATTTT.

This clonotype was recorded many times. This chain links TRBV7-9 with TRBJ2-5; 9 bases fit TRBD1. V shed 5 bases and J 4 bases; nucleotides not matched to a gene: 8. The CDR3 consists of 15 residues. CDR1 and CDR2 (germline): SEHNR, FQNEAQ (reference sequence). The CDR3 sequence: CASSHGQGTGETQYF. The CDR3 coding sequence is TGTGCCAGCAGCCACGGACAGGGGACCGGAGAGACCCAGTACTTC.

This clonotype was found many times. V gene TRBV7-2 combines with J gene TRBJ1-4; TRBD1 agrees at 8 bases. V lost 4 bases and J lost 8; bases outside the gene matches: 12. CDR3 length: 16 residues. Looked up from germline, CDR1 is SGHTA and CDR2 is FQGNSA. The CDR3 nucleotides read TGTGCCAGCAGCTGGACAGGGCCCGCTGTTGGGGAAAAACTGTTTTTT. Its protein product is CASSWTGPAVGEKLFF.

This clonotype was counted between two and nine times. The chain employs TRBV20-1 and TRBJ1-2; 9 positions match TRBD1. In germline, CDR1 is DFQATT, CDR2 SNEGSKA (reference sequence). CDR3 length equals 12 residues. V dropped 5 bases and J dropped 6; count of bases not matched to a gene: 4. CDR3 DNA: TGCAGTGCTCAGGACAGGGGTGATGGCTACACCTTC. This gives the protein CSAQDRGDGYTF.